The 29 T cell receptor beta chains reported below all come from one sample, sequenced in a study of T-cell reconstitution after alpha-beta-depleted transplantation in children (dated by TCRdb to the mid-2010s). Library preparation employed PCR. The instrument was an Illumina HiSeq 2500. TCR library preparation used molecular barcoding, with unique molecular identifiers applied to normalize quantification of the TCRbeta repertoire. Using fastp trimming at Q25 and MiXCR clonotype assembly, TCRdb reanalyzed the public sequencing data and kept in-frame beta chains. Rows are unified per CDR3 protein, each entry keeping the most common DNA and genes. The sample profile shows about 540,000 distinct CDR3 sequences; approximately 20% of them were found once. 3.3% of the sample is taken by the ten largest. The specimen comprised PBMCs from the stem cell graft donor, sampled from the stem cell graft. The receptors here all came from a human donor who donated a stem cell graft to a child with acute lymphoblastic leukemia.

This chain links TRBV7-9 with TRBJ2-5; TRBD2 matches at 12 bases. V lost 6 bases and J lost 3; bases outside the gene matches: 8. Germline V lookup: CDR1 SEHNR, CDR2 FQNEAQ (reference sequence). The CDR3 sequence is 16 residues long. CDR3 protein: CASRRTGLAGEETQYF. The CDR3 bases are TGTGCCAGCAGACGAACGGGACTAGCGGGTGAAGAGACCCAGTACTTC.

This sequence joins TRBV7-9 and TRBJ2-1; D is unclear. Trimming cost V 5 bases and J 7 bases, with 12 bases left between them. This CDR3 contains 13 residues. Germline V gene sequence: CDR1 SEHNR, CDR2 FQNEAQ (reference sequence). The CDR3 region is CASSPRTRNEQFF. The CDR3 nucleotides are TGTGCCAGCAGCCCCCGAACGAGGAATGAGCAGTTCTTC.

This clonotype was counted only a few times. This chain uses TRBV13 with TRBJ1-2; D is perhaps TRBD1 (5 bases). In germline, CDR1 is PRHDT, CDR2 FYEKMQ (reference sequence). Trimming took off 3 bases at V and 3 bases at J, with 17 bases between the two ends. The length of the CDR3 is 16 residues. CDR3 coding DNA: TGTGCCAGCAGCTTCTTCCGACAGCCTATTTACTATGGCTACACCTTC. Protein: CASSFFRQPIYYGYTF.

This clonotype turned up a few times. The chain joins TRBV7-9 to TRBJ2-7, with D possibly being TRBD1 or TRBD2 (5 bases each). Germline V gene sequence: CDR1 SEHNR, CDR2 FQNEAQ (reference sequence). The V end lost 5 bases, the J end lost 9 bases, and 20 bases lay between the germline ends. There are 14 residues in the CDR3. The CDR3 DNA reads TGTGCCAGCAGCAGCCGGGACGGCCATAGTGGGCAGTACTTC. This encodes CASSSRDGHSGQYF.

This clonotype was observed a handful of times. The rearrangement links TRBV5-1 to TRBJ2-2; 7 nucleotides line up with TRBD1. Losses at the gene ends were 4 bases for V and 8 bases for J; bases not matched to a gene: 20. Germline V gene data show CDR1 as SGHRS and CDR2 as YFSETQ. This CDR3 has 18 residues. CDR3 nucleotide sequence: TGCGCCAGCAGCCTCGGGACAGCAAGGTCCCCTATGAGGGGGGAGCTGTTTTTT. Its protein is CASSLGTARSPMRGELFF. Supplemented by reference TRBV5-1 and TRBJ2-2, the full variable domain reads KAGVTQTPRYLIKTRGQQVTLSCSPISGHRSVSWYQQTPGQGLQFLFEYFSETQRNKGNFPGRFSGRQFSNSRSEMNVSTLELGDSALYLCASSLGTARSPMRGELFFGEGSRLTVL.

This chain uses TRBV7-6 with TRBJ2-3; TRBD1 matches 10 bases. J gave up 1 base and V 8 bases, and 6 bases lay outside the gene matches. CDR3 length: 15 residues. The germline V gene has CDR1 SGHVS and CDR2 FNYEAQ. The DNA of the CDR3 is TGTGCCAGCGTTCAGACAGGGGGCCGCACAGATACGCAGTATTTT. This sequence encodes CASVQTGGRTDTQYF.

This clonotype came up a few times. This chain uses TRBV7-9 with TRBJ1-2; weak D call: TRBD1 (6 bases). Germline lookup yields CDR1 SEHNR and CDR2 FQNEAQ (reference sequence). Trimming pared 5 bases from V and 4 bases from J, leaving 8 bases between. The CDR3 is 12 amino acids. Written as DNA, the CDR3 is TGTGCCAGCAGCAGACAGGCCTATGGCTACACCTTC. This encodes CASSRQAYGYTF.

V usage is TRBV5-1 and J usage is TRBJ1-2; tentatively, D is TRBD1 (6 bases). V gave up 4 bases and J gave up 8 bases, with 18 bases separating them. This CDR3 has 14 amino acids. CDR1 is SGHRS and CDR2 is YFSETQ in the germline V gene. This chain's CDR3 is CASSLLRQAWGYTF. Here the CDR3 DNA reads TGCGCCAGCAGCCTTTTAAGACAGGCTTGGGGCTACACCTTC. Drawing the rest from reference TRBV5-1 and TRBJ1-2, the complete variable domain is KAGVTQTPRYLIKTRGQQVTLSCSPISGHRSVSWYQQTPGQGLQFLFEYFSETQRNKGNFPGRFSGRQFSNSRSEMNVSTLELGDSALYLCASSLLRQAWGYTFGSGTRLTVV.

In this sample, this clonotype turned up a few times. CDR3 sequence (DNA): TGTGCCATCAGTGAGTCGAGCCGCCCCGGGGAGCTGTTTTTT. Translated, it gives CAISESSRPGELFF. The chain uses TRBV10-3 and TRBJ2-2; no reliable D call. CDR1 is ENHRY, CDR2 SYGVKD, per germline. The V gene lost 0 bases and the J gene lost 6 bases, with 8 bases spanning the gap. The CDR3 is 14 residues long.

The chain combines TRBV10-2 with TRBJ2-3; 7 nucleotides align to TRBD2. CDR1 and CDR2 (germline): WSHSY, SAAADI. With V trimmed by 3 bases and J by 0 bases, 3 bases remained unmatched. CDR3 length: 15 residues. DNA of the CDR3: TGCGCCAGCAGTGAAGCGGGAACTAGCACAGATACGCAGTATTTT. This codes for CASSEAGTSTDTQYF.

This clonotype was counted between two and nine times. The chain carries TRBV4-2 and TRBJ1-4; D not certain. The germline V gene encodes CDR1 LGHNA and CDR2 YNFKEQ. Deletions cut 0 bases from V and 6 bases from J, with 14 bases between. This CDR3 spans 16 amino acids. The CDR3 sequence: CASSQDRGNGDEKLFF. The CDR3 nucleotides are TGTGCCAGCAGCCAAGACCGAGGGAATGGGGATGAAAAACTGTTTTTT.

This clonotype was counted between two and nine times. The V and J genes are TRBV5-1 and TRBJ2-1; D call uncertain. The germline gives CDR1 SGHRS, CDR2 YFSETQ. This CDR3 has 14 residues. The V gene lost 6 bases and the J gene lost 2 bases, with 12 bases spanning the gap. CDR3 in DNA: TGCGCCAGCACCGCCGGAAACGCCTACAATGAGCAGTTCTTC. Translating it yields CASTAGNAYNEQFF.

The chain carries TRBV2 and TRBJ2-3; 9 positions match TRBD2. This CDR3 region has 15 residues. The trim removed 4 bases at V and 6 bases at J, leaving 8 bases unmatched. Germline V gene sequence: CDR1 SNHLY, CDR2 FYNNEI. The CDR3 sequence is CASSVSSGIGDTQYF. The DNA for the CDR3 is TGTGCCAGCAGTGTCTCTAGCGGGATAGGGGATACGCAGTATTTT.

This clonotype was seen only a few times. The chain uses TRBV20-1 and TRBJ2-7; maybe TRBD1 (6 bases). The CDR3 is 12 amino acids. Germline V CDR1 and CDR2: DFQATT, SNEGSKA (reference sequence). CDR3 bases: TGCAGCTCCGGGGACAACTCCTACGAGCAGTACTTC. Translation gives CSSGDNSYEQYF.

This clonotype has just a few counts. The chain recombines TRBV12-3 or TRBV12-4 with TRBJ2-1; a weak D match, TRBD2 (5 bases). The CDR3 totals 15 residues. Deletions cut 6 bases from V and 6 bases from J, with 18 bases between. CDR3 coding DNA: TGTGCCAGCAGCCAGACAACCCTAGGAGGCAATGAGCAGTTCTTC. Translating it yields CASSQTTLGGNEQFF.

A few counts support this clonotype. This chain connects TRBV5-6 to TRBJ1-3; no firm D call. V lost 0 bases and J lost 0, with 10 bases in between. This CDR3 is built from 16 residues. Germline CDR1 reads SGHDT; CDR2 reads YYEEEE. CDR3 residues: CASSLGVRSSGNTIYF. The CDR3, as DNA: TGTGCCAGCAGCTTGGGGGTGAGGAGCTCTGGAAACACCATATATTTT.

V usage is TRBV5-1 and J usage is TRBJ2-7; unclear D gene. Between the trimmed V and J ends, which lost 0 bases and 1 base, there was a span of 11 bases. The CDR3 covers 15 residues. Germline CDR1 and CDR2: SGHRS and YFSETQ. CDR3 DNA: TGCGCCAGCAGCTTGGATTGGACGGTGTCCTACGAGCAGTACTTC. Its translation is CASSLDWTVSYEQYF.

This clonotype was observed many times. The rearrangement links TRBV5-1 to TRBJ1-1, with D uncertain. CDR1 is SGHRS and CDR2 is YFSETQ in the germline V gene. The CDR3 sequence is 15 residues long. V lost 0 bases and J 1 base, leaving 10 bases between the germline ends. The CDR3 bases are TGCGCCAGCAGCTTGGAGCCGGGTCGGAACACTGAAGCTTTCTTT. It specifies CASSLEPGRNTEAFF.

This chain links TRBV18 with TRBJ2-5; 9 positions agree with TRBD2. V lost 3 bases to trimming and J lost 5 bases; unmatched junction nucleotides: 7. CDR3 size: 15 residues. Germline CDR1 and CDR2: KGHSH and LQKENI. DNA for the CDR3: TGTGCCAGCTCACCGCGGGAGGGCGAGACGGAGACCCAGTACTTC. Its translation: CASSPREGETETQYF.

The V call is TRBV30, the J call TRBJ1-2, with D maybe TRBD1 (5 bases). V was shortened by 2 bases and J by 4 bases, with 14 bases between the two germline ends. Germline CDR1 GTSNPN, CDR2 SVGIG (reference sequence). The CDR3 consists of 14 residues. CDR3 region: CAWSPGTGGYGYTF. In DNA, the CDR3 is TGTGCCTGGAGTCCGGGGACCGGAGGCTATGGCTACACCTTC.

This clonotype has only a few counts. The V call is TRBV20-1, the J call TRBJ2-1, with 8 bases lining up with TRBD1. V was clipped by 5 bases and J by 1 base; unmatched bases: 4. This CDR3 region has 14 residues. Germline values: CDR1 DFQATT, CDR2 SNEGSKA (reference sequence). The CDR3 DNA is TGCAGTGCTTGGGGACAGGCTTCCTACAATGAGCAGTTCTTC. It is translated as CSAWGQASYNEQFF.

This chain links TRBV3-1 with TRBJ2-1; 7 bases match TRBD2. The CDR3 is 22 amino acids. Looked up from germline, CDR1 is LGHDT and CDR2 is YNNKEL (reference sequence). The junction had 24 bases not matched to a gene; V was cut back by 1 base and J by 3 bases. CDR3 amino acids: CASSQGYPGSEDLAENYNEQFF. CDR3 in DNA: TGTGCCAGCAGCCAAGGTTATCCCGGTAGTGAGGATCTAGCGGAGAACTACAATGAGCAGTTCTTC.

This chain connects TRBV6-2 or TRBV6-3 to TRBJ1-6; D not resolved. Between the trimmed V and J ends, which lost 4 bases and 3 bases, there was a span of 10 bases. This CDR3 contains 15 residues. CDR1 is MNHEY and CDR2 is SVGEGT in the germline V gene. The CDR3 nucleotides are TGTGCCAGCAGTTGGCCGCCGGGCTATAATTCACCCCTCCACTTT. Protein: CASSWPPGYNSPLHF.

The J gene is TRBJ2-1, the V gene TRBV5-1, with TRBD2 as a possible D gene (6 bases). Trimming removed 0 bases at V and 6 bases at J, with 10 bases between. The CDR3 loop spans 14 amino acids. Germline CDR1 reads SGHRS; CDR2 reads YFSETQ. The CDR3 spells CASSLVVAVNEQFF. CDR3 DNA: TGCGCCAGCAGCTTGGTTGTAGCGGTCAATGAGCAGTTCTTC.

Regarding this clonotype: This CDR3 fails to terminate in the conserved phenylalanine or tryptophan, so it likely reflects a read error. No DNA is shown, since the ends of the CDR3 on it are uncertain; the CDR3 is the one TCRdb lists. V gene TRBV27 combines with J gene TRBJ2-1; the D segment call TRBD1 is taken from the table without a DNA check. The V gene's germline CDR1 is MNHEY and CDR2 SMNVEV (reference sequence). From its first to its last residue, the CDR3 has 13 amino acids. The CDR3 here is CASSLSGQGEFSI.

In DNA, the CDR3 is TGCAGCGTTCAACAGGGGCCGATTTACACTGAAGCTTTCTTT. Translating gives CSVQQGPIYTEAFF. This sequence joins TRBV29-1 and TRBJ1-1; 7 bases agree with TRBD1. Germline trimming cut 5 bases from V and 3 bases from J; bases unmatched to any gene: 9. CDR3 length equals 14 residues. Germline V CDR1 and CDR2: SQVTM, ANQGSEA.

This clonotype turned up a few times. V is TRBV6-6 and J is TRBJ2-7; D perhaps matches TRBD2 (5 bases). Trimming removed 8 bases at V and 3 bases at J, with 11 bases between. CDR1 is MNHNY and CDR2 is SVGAGI in the germline V gene (reference sequence). The CDR3 covers 12 residues. CDR3 nucleotide sequence: TGTGCCAGCCGAGGGCCCTACTACGAGCAGTACTTC. Translating it yields CASRGPYYEQYF.

Written as DNA, the CDR3 is TGTGCCGCCCGAGGCAGCGGGGAGCTGTTTTTT. Translating gives CAARGSGELFF. The chain carries TRBV15 and TRBJ2-2; D gene ambiguous. With 11 bases removed from V and 7 bases from J, the gap between germline ends came to 11 bases. This CDR3 has 11 residues. Per germline, CDR1 LNHNV and CDR2 YYDKDF (reference sequence).

This clonotype appeared a few times. V gene TRBV27 combines with J gene TRBJ2-3; tentative D call: TRBD1 (5 bases). CDR1 and CDR2 from the germline V gene are MNHEY and SMNVEV (reference sequence). This CDR3 has 13 residues. V lost 3 bases and J 4 bases, leaving 8 bases between the germline ends. Here the CDR3 DNA reads TGTGCCAGCAGTTTTCAGGGCCCAGATACGCAGTATTTT. This translates into CASSFQGPDTQYF.